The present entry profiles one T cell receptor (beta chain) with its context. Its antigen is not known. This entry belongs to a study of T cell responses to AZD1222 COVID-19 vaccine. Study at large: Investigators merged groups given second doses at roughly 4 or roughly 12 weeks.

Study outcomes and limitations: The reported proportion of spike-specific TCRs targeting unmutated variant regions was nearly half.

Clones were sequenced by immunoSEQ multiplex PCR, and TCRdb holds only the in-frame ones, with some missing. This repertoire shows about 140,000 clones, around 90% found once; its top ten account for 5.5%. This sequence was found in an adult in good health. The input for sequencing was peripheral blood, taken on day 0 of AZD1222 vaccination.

CDR3 sequence: CASSHSSGIERDEQYF. The DNA of the CDR3 is TGTGCCAGCAGCCACTCGAGCGGGATAGAGAGAGACGAGCAGTACTTC. The chain uses TRBV7-2 and TRBJ2-7; 7 bases match TRBD2. Looked up from germline, CDR1 is SGHTA and CDR2 is FQGNSA. The CDR3 has 16 residues. V was pared by 5 bases and J by 5 bases, with 15 bases of the junction left unmatched.